The next 7 T cell receptor beta chains were all read from a single sample in a study of lymphopenia after photon versus proton radiotherapy. Clones were sequenced by immunoSEQ multiplex PCR, and TCRdb holds only the in-frame ones, with some missing. The top ten hold around a tenth of the sample, which has 15,000 to 20,000 clones, 80% to 90% seen once. Material: peripheral blood, obtained from a patient treated with proton-based radiotherapy. These receptors were taken from a man between 65 and 80 years old with pancreatic cancer.

The chain carries TRBV7-9 and TRBJ2-7; 16 positions match TRBD2. Losses at the gene ends were 3 bases for V and 5 bases for J; bases not matched to a gene: 10. This CDR3 has 18 amino acids. Germline-derived CDR1 and CDR2 are SEHNR and FQNEAQ (reference sequence). CDR3 DNA: TGTGCCAGCAGCTTGGGACTAGCGGGAGGGCCCTCCCTTAACGAGCAGTACTTC. It is translated as CASSLGLAGGPSLNEQYF.

This rearrangement joins TRBV7-1 to TRBJ2-7; D unresolved. TRBV7-1 has ORF status, its function being uncertain. Trimming cost V 5 bases and J 7 bases, with 21 bases left between them. The CDR3 has 15 amino acids. CDR3 loop: CASSPPFRMGYEQYF. Written as DNA, the CDR3 is TGTGCCAGCAGCCCCCCTTTCCGGATGGGCTATGAGCAGTACTTC.

The V gene is TRBV18, the J gene TRBJ1-2, with TRBD1 matching over 8 bases. CDR1 and CDR2 (germline): KGHSH, LQKENI. V trimming: 2 bases; J trimming: 3 bases; junction bases outside the gene matches: 5. The CDR3 has 15 amino acids. The CDR3 here is CASSPGQGADYGYTF. The CDR3 DNA is TGTGCCAGCTCACCAGGGCAGGGGGCGGACTATGGCTACACCTTC.

J is TRBJ1-5 and V is TRBV6-1; 11 bases map to TRBD1. The CDR3 spans 15 residues. CDR1 is MNHNS and CDR2 is SASEGT in the germline V gene. V shed 6 bases, J shed 3 bases, and the junction held 4 bases outside the gene matches. The CDR3 DNA reads TGTGCCAGCAGCGGACAGGGGGCCCTCAATCAGCCCCAGCATTTT. Protein: CASSGQGALNQPQHF.

This chain connects TRBV27 to TRBJ1-2, with TRBD1 matching over 9 bases. Germline CDR1 and CDR2: MNHEY and SMNVEV (reference sequence). The CDR3 totals 16 residues. The V and J ends lost 5 bases and 7 bases, in that order; junction bases with no gene match: 14. CDR3 region: CASSRDRGSSSGGYTF. For the CDR3, the DNA is TGTGCCAGCAGTCGAGACAGGGGGAGCTCGTCAGGTGGCTACACCTTC.

V usage is TRBV10-1 and J usage is TRBJ2-3, with D tentatively TRBD2 (5 bases). Germline CDR1 is WNHNN and CDR2 is SYGVQD (reference sequence). Trimming shortened V by 6 bases and J by 4 bases, and 17 bases separated the two germline ends. The CDR3 covers 15 residues. CDR3 in amino acids: CASSRDSAEADTQYF. The CDR3 coding sequence is TGCGCCAGCAGCCGGGATTCCGCGGAGGCAGATACGCAGTATTTT.

V and J are TRBV4-1 and TRBJ2-7; the match to TRBD2 covers 8 bases. The CDR3 sequence is 15 residues long. V trimming: 0 bases; J trimming: 4 bases; junction bases outside the gene matches: 5. Germline V CDR1 and CDR2: MGHRA, YSYEKL. CDR3 DNA sequence: TGCGCCAGCAGCCAAGATTTAGCGGGGATGTACGAGCAGTACTTC. Protein product: CASSQDLAGMYEQYF.